This T cell receptor (beta chain) was retrieved from a study of OX40 agonist ivuxolimab in advanced cancers. Regarding the complete study: Ivuxolimab was an agonistic, fully human IgG2 monoclonal antibody directed against OX40 (CD134), a costimulatory receptor. Intravenous ivuxolimab was administered to patients every 2 weeks at six dose levels: 0.01, 0.1, 0.3, 1.5, 3 and 10 mg/kg. The monotherapy dose-escalation portion (N of about 50 patients) of the phase I ivuxolimab trial is reported in the paper. Patients were allowed to have had prior anti-PD-1, anti-PD-L1 or anti-CTLA-4 therapy, and 40% to 45% of the dose-escalation patients had previously received checkpoint inhibitors. Among the approximately 54 dose-escalation patients, around 20 had hepatocellular carcinoma, around 15 melanoma, 9 renal cell carcinoma and 9 head and neck cancer. The dose-escalation cohort was 80% to 90% male with a mean age of roughly 62 years, ranging from 23 to 79. Partial responses occurred in three dose-escalation patients, of whom one had hepatocellular carcinoma and two had cutaneous melanoma. The purpose of peripheral TCRbeta sequencing was to test whether ivuxolimab changed TCR sequence diversity and led to clonal T-cell expansion.

Overall study results and their limits: After ivuxolimab, CD8+ T cells had more expanded clones than CD4+ T cells on average. In the 0.1-3.0 mg/kg groups, partial responders had among the lowest normalized peripheral clonal expansion, particularly in CD8+ T cells. Low levels of normalized T-cell clonal expansion were also shown by some nonresponding patients. At doses from 0.1 to 3.0 mg/kg, clonal expansion was seen in both CD4+ and CD8+ blood T cells between baseline and week 6. The antigen specificity of the clonally expanded peripheral T cells was not determined.

The CDR3, cysteine through phenylalanine, is 12 amino acids long. CDR3 DNA is the only sequence kept; it has 36 bases, read in frame from the first base. The germline V gene encodes CDR1 SGHTA and CDR2 FQGNSA. V loses 0 bases of germline sequence and J loses 6 bases, and the interval between the two ends is 6 bases. Patients with a history of autoimmune disease or receiving systemic immunosuppression were excluded from the trial. Peripheral blood for TCR sequencing was collected from all dose cohorts at baseline, on cycle 4 day 1, and on cycle 7 day 1. Samples were obtained from an open-label, multicenter, first-in-human phase I dose-escalation trial of ivuxolimab. Adults with locally advanced or metastatic melanoma, renal cell, hepatocellular, or head and neck squamous cell carcinoma were enrolled in the trial. Before TCR sequencing, CD4+ T cells and CD8+ T cells were sorted from peripheral blood as separate populations.

Comment on this clone: Which antigen it targets is not known. Base qualities are not at hand, and no much larger clone is one base apart.

Genomic DNA was extracted from sorted cells for sequencing of the TCRbeta CDR3 region. TCRbeta CDR3 regions were sequenced using the immunoSEQ Assay. TCRdb took this table from immuneACCESS and kept in-frame rearrangements with V and J called. Such tables lack part of the clones; where checked against another copy, unresolved V genes explain under half of the gap, and the rest is unexplained. Within this sample are 70,000 or so clones, with around 80% of them counted one time only. 0.95% to 1.5% of the sample goes to the ten largest clones. The chain is encoded by TRBV7-2 joined to TRBJ2-7; no confident D gene assignment can be made. The TCR sequence derives from an adult with an advanced solid tumor such as melanoma, head and neck, liver or kidney cancer. This specimen consisted of CD4+ or CD8+ T cells sorted from blood, obtained in a trial of the OX40 agonist ivuxolimab. The CDR3 here reads CASSLAWSEQYF. The nucleotide sequence is TGTGCCAGCAGCTTAGCGTGGAGCGAGCAGTACTTC.